One sample yielded the 15 T cell receptor beta chains listed below, sequenced in a study of T cells in Graves' hyperthyroidism and ophthalmopathy. The TCR beta CDR3 regions underwent amplification using RNA transcripts as the source. Using the HTBI primer set, a first-round RT-PCR was run on the TCR CDR3. TCRdb independently ran MiXCR on the multiplex PCR reads; one entry per CDR3 protein. The sample consists of some 510,000 distinct CDR3 sequences, less than 25% of them appearing once. The sequenced sample was blood. The receptor source for this set is a man younger than 30 with Graves' hyperthyroidism.

The chain links TRBV9 to TRBJ2-2; D possibly uses TRBD1 or TRBD2 (5 bases each). This CDR3 comprises 15 residues. Trimming left V 4 bases short and J 3 bases short, with 13 bases between. The germline gives CDR1 SGDLS, CDR2 YYNGEE. CDR3 sequence: CASSYGTDYTGELFF. CDR3 coding DNA: TGTGCCAGCAGCTATGGGACGGACTACACCGGGGAGCTGTTTTTT.

The gene calls are TRBV6-1 and TRBJ2-7; TRBD2 aligns across 9 bases. With 7 bases clipped from V and 6 bases from J, the junction kept 10 bases outside the gene matches. Looked up from germline, CDR1 is MNHNS and CDR2 is SASEGT. This CDR3 is 14 amino acids long. The CDR3 nucleotides are TGTGCCAGCACTCCAGCGGGAGGAGGGCGCGAGCAGTACTTC. It translates to CASTPAGGGREQYF.

This clonotype was picked up many times. One junction end disagrees with the germline gene, perhaps due to a read error. V and J are TRBV12-3 or TRBV12-4 and TRBJ2-5, with TRBD2 matching 8 bases. The CDR3 covers 13 residues. CDR3 nucleotides: TGCGCCAGCAGGGGCGGGGGGCAAGAGACCCAGTACTTC. It specifies CASRGGGQETQYF.

The chain employs TRBV20-1 and TRBJ1-1, with TRBD1 identical over 7 bases. The CDR3 is 15 amino acids. Trimming took 1 base from V and 1 from J; bases not matched to a gene: 6. Germline loops: CDR1 DFQATT, CDR2 SNEGSKA (reference sequence). CDR3 nucleotide sequence: TGCAGTGCTAGAGGGGGAAACAGGGGGAACACTGAAGCTTTCTTT. Encoded protein: CSARGGNRGNTEAFF.

The chain recombines TRBV12-3 or TRBV12-4 with TRBJ2-7; maybe TRBD1 (5 bases). V lost 6 bases, J lost 0 bases, and 12 bases lay in between. There are 14 residues in the CDR3. CDR3 sequence (DNA): TGTGCCAGCAGGGAGCAGGGCGCCTCCTACGAGCAGTACTTC. It encodes CASREQGASYEQYF.

This clonotype was seen more than once but under ten times. The V and J genes are TRBV30 and TRBJ2-7, with 7 positions matching TRBD2. After removal of 3 bases from V and 7 bases from J, the junction contained 15 bases not matched to a gene. The CDR3 is 15 amino acids. CDR1 and CDR2 from the germline V gene are GTSNPN and SVGIG (reference sequence). The DNA of the CDR3 is TGTGCCTGGAGGACCCTTGTGGGAGGGGAAAAGGAGCAGTACTTC. It codes for CAWRTLVGGEKEQYF. The full variable domain, completed using reference TRBV30 and TRBJ2-7, is SQTIHQWPATLVQPVGSPLSLECTVEGTSNPNLYWYRQAAGRGLQLLFYSVGIGQISSEVPQNLSASRPQDRQFILSSKKLLLSDSGFYLCAWRTLVGGEKEQYFGPGTRLTVT.

This clonotype was seen a handful of times. CDR3 DNA: TGTGCCAGCAGCTTAGGTGTGCAGGGCGCCGCTGAAGCTTTCTTT. Translation gives CASSLGVQGAAEAFF. The rearrangement joins TRBV3-1 to TRBJ1-1; the D gene is possibly TRBD1 (5 bases). The CDR3 totals 15 residues. Per the germline V gene, CDR1 is LGHDT and CDR2 is YNNKEL (reference sequence). Trimming removed 5 bases from V and 6 bases from J, with 19 bases in between.

This clonotype came up many times. The chain combines TRBV6-1 with TRBJ1-1; TRBD1 matches 7 bases. Germline V gives CDR1 MNHNS, CDR2 SASEGT. The CDR3 extends over 14 amino acids. Germline trimming cut 1 base from V and 3 bases from J; bases unmatched to any gene: 2. In DNA form, the CDR3 reads TGTGCCAGCAGTGAAGTTCAGGGGGACACTGAAGCTTTCTTT. Protein: CASSEVQGDTEAFF.

This clonotype was found many times. The chain carries TRBV7-6 and TRBJ1-2, with D possibly matching TRBD1 (6 bases). Germline CDR1 is SGHVS and CDR2 is FNYEAQ. The V gene lost 2 bases and the J gene lost 8 bases, with 12 bases spanning the gap. This CDR3 is 13 amino acids long. The CDR3 protein is CASSLRAGVGYTF. The DNA of the CDR3 is TGTGCCAGCAGCTTAAGGGCAGGGGTCGGCTACACCTTC.

The sample holds a few counts of this clonotype. This chain joins TRBV5-1 and TRBJ2-2; 8 bases are shared with TRBD1. CDR3 length: 15 amino acids. The ends lost 6 bases at V and 4 bases at J; junction bases unmatched: 8. Germline values: CDR1 SGHRS, CDR2 YFSETQ. The CDR3 DNA sequence: TGCGCCAGCACTCCACAGGGGGGCTCCACCGGGGAGCTGTTTTTT. It specifies CASTPQGGSTGELFF. Looking up the rest from reference TRBV5-1 and TRBJ2-2 gives the full variable domain: KAGVTQTPRYLIKTRGQQVTLSCSPISGHRSVSWYQQTPGQGLQFLFEYFSETQRNKGNFPGRFSGRQFSNSRSEMNVSTLELGDSALYLCASTPQGGSTGELFFGEGSRLTVL.

The sample holds a few counts of this clonotype. The V gene is TRBV12-3 or TRBV12-4, the J gene TRBJ2-7; maybe TRBD2 (6 bases). Trimming removed 1 base at V and 5 bases at J, with 15 bases between. CDR3 length equals 15 residues. The CDR3 region has the DNA TGTGCCAGCAGTTTAGAGGTCGGGGGTCTCGACGAGCAGTACTTC. Translating gives CASSLEVGGLDEQYF.

This clonotype was found many times. The chain joins TRBV28 to TRBJ1-2; no firm D call. This CDR3 has 14 residues. Trimming removed 3 bases at V and 0 bases at J, with 8 bases between. CDR1 and CDR2 from the germline V gene are MDHEN and SYDVKM. The CDR3 DNA follows: TGTGCCAGCAGTTTTGATCCTTCTAACTATGGCTACACCTTC. Protein product: CASSFDPSNYGYTF.

This clonotype came up many times. The chain joins TRBV19 to TRBJ2-7; possible D gene TRBD1, 6 bases. The length of the CDR3 is 14 residues. The germline V and J ends were trimmed by 6 bases and 6 bases, with 18 bases remaining between them. The germline V gene encodes CDR1 LNHDA and CDR2 SQIVND (reference sequence). In nucleotides, the CDR3 is TGTGCCAGTAGGTCCAACAGGGAAATTGGCGAGCAGTACTTC. It is translated as CASRSNREIGEQYF. Using reference TRBV19 and TRBJ2-7 for the parts outside the CDR3, the full variable domain is DGGITQSPKYLFRKEGQNVTLSCEQNLNHDAMYWYRQDPGQGLRLIYYSQIVNDFQKGDIAEGYSVSREKKESFPLTVTSAQKNPTAFYLCASRSNREIGEQYFGPGTRLTVT.

This clonotype has a handful of counts. This may be a read error, as it is one base from a much larger clone. As the CDR3 is not closed by the conserved phenylalanine or tryptophan, this likely results from a read error. The chain couples TRBV28 to TRBJ1-5, with a weak D call TRBD1 (5 bases). V lost 10 bases, J lost 7 bases, and 17 bases lay in between. The CDR3 totals 13 residues. In germline, CDR1 is MDHEN, CDR2 SYDVKM. The CDR3 nucleotides read TGTGCCAACGCCCCGGTGGGGGGGCAGCCCCAGCATTTG. Protein sequence: CANAPVGGQPQHL.

Only a few counts were recorded for this clonotype. This chain links TRBV12-3 or TRBV12-4 with TRBJ1-2; D ambiguous. The CDR3 is 13 residues long. Between the trimmed V and J ends, which lost 5 bases and 4 bases, there was a span of 11 bases. CDR3 amino acids: CASSQTVAYGYTF. The CDR3 nucleotides read TGTGCCAGCAGTCAAACGGTGGCCTATGGCTACACCTTC.